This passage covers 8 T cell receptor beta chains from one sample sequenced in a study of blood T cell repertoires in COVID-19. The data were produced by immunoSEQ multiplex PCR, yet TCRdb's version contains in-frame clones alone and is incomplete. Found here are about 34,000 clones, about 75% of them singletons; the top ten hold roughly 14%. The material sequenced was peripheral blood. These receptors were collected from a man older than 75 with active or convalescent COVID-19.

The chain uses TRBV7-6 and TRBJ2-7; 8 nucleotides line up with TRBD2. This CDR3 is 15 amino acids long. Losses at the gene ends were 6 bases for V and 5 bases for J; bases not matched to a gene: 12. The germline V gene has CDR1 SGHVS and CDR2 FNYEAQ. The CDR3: CASSPLLVAGNEQYF. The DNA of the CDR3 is TGTGCCAGCAGTCCCCTGTTGGTAGCGGGAAACGAGCAGTACTTC.

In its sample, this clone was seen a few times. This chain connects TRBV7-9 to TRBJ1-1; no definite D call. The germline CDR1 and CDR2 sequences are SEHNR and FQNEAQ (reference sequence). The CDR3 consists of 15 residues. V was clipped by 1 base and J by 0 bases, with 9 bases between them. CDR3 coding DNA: TGTGCCAGCAGCTTAGGGAGGTCAGTGAACACTGAAGCTTTCTTT. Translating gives CASSLGRSVNTEAFF.

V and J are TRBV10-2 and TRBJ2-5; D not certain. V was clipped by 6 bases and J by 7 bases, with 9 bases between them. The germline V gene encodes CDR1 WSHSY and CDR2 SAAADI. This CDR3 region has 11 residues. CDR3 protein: CASSYVRTQYF. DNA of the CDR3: TGCGCCAGCAGCTACGTCCGGACCCAGTACTTC.

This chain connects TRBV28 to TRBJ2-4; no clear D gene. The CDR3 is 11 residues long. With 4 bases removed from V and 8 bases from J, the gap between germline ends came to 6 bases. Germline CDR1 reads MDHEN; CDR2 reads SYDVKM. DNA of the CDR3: TGTGCCAGCAGTTCTCGTGACATTCAGTACTTC. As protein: CASSSRDIQYF.

The CDR3, as DNA: TGTGCCAGCAGCTTCAGTATCACAGATACGCAGTATTTT. This gives the protein CASSFSITDTQYF. The genes are TRBV7-9 and TRBJ2-3; D gene uncertain. This CDR3 has 13 residues. V shed 3 bases and J shed 2 bases, with 6 bases lying between them. CDR1 is SEHNR, CDR2 FQNEAQ, per germline (reference sequence).

The CDR3 loop reads CASSPGLAGEGVADTQYF. DNA for the CDR3: TGTGCCAGCAGCCCGGGACTAGCGGGAGAAGGAGTTGCAGATACGCAGTATTTT. The V gene is TRBV7-2, the J gene TRBJ2-3; TRBD2 matches 14 bases. V was clipped by 5 bases and J by 4 bases; unmatched bases: 11. The CDR3 runs 18 residues. Germline loops: CDR1 SGHTA, CDR2 FQGNSA.

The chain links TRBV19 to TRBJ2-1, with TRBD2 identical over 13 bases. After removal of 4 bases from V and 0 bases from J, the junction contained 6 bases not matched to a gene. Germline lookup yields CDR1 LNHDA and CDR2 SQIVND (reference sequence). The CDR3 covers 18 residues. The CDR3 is CASSRLAGGLSSYNEQFF. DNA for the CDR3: TGTGCCAGTAGTAGACTAGCGGGAGGCCTCTCCTCCTACAATGAGCAGTTCTTC.

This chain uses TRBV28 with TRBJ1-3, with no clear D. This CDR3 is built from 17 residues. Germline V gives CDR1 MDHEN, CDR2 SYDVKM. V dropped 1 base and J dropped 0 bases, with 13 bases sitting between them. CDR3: CASSLYGSGLSGNTIYF. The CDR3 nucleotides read TGTGCCAGCAGTTTATATGGGTCTGGGCTCTCTGGAAACACCATATATTTT.